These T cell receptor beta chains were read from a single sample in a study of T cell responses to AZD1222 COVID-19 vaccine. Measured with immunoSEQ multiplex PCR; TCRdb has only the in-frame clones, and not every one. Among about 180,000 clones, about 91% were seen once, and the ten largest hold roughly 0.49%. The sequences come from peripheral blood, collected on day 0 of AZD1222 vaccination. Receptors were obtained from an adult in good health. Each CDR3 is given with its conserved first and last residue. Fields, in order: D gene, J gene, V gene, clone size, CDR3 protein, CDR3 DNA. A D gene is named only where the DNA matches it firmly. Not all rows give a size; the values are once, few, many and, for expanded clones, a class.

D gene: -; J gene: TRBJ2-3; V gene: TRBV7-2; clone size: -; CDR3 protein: CASSPGLSTDTQYF; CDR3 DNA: TGTGCCAGCAGCCCCGGACTCAGCACAGATACGCAGTATTTT
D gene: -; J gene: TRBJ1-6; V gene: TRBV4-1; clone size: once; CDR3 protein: CASSQEGTVNSPLHF; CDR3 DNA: TGCGCCAGCAGCCAAGAGGGAACCGTCAATTCACCCCTCCACTTT
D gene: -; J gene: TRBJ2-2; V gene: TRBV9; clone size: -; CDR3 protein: CASSVEGGANTGELFF; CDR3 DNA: TGTGCCAGCAGCGTAGAGGGGGGCGCGAACACCGGGGAGCTGTTTTTT
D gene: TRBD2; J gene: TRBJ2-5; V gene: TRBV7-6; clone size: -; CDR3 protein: CASSQIRGGQETQYF; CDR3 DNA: TGTGCCAGCAGCCAAATCCGCGGGGGCCAAGAGACCCAGTACTTC
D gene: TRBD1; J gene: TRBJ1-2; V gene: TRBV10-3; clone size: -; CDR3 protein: CAISESSQGAYSYGYTF; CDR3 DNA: TGTGCCATCAGTGAGTCAAGTCAGGGGGCGTACAGCTATGGCTACACCTTC
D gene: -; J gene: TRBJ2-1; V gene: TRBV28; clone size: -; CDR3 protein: CASSTGSGTILDEQFF; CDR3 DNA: TGTGCCAGCAGTACAGGGTCAGGGACTATTCTTGATGAGCAGTTCTTC
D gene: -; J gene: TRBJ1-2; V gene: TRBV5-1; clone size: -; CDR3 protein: CASSLDTGRSGYTF; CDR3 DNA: TGCGCCAGCAGCTTGGATACAGGGAGGAGTGGCTACACCTTC
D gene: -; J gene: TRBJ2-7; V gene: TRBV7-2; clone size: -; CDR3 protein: CASSLAAATHGEQYF; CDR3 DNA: TGTGCCAGCAGCTTAGCAGCGGCTACACATGGCGAGCAGTACTTC
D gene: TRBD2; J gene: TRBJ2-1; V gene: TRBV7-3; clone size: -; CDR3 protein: CASSLVKRGDRNEQFF; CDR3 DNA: TGTGCCAGCAGCTTAGTTAAGCGGGGGGATAGAAATGAGCAGTTCTTC
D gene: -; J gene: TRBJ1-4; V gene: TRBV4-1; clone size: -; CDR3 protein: CASSQEGGKGKLFF; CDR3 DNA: TGCGCCAGCAGCCAAGAAGGGGGAAAAGGAAAACTGTTTTTT
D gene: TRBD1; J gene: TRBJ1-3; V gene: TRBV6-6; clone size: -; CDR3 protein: CASNPRATGVNTIYF; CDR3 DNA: TGTGCCAGCAATCCGAGGGCCACAGGGGTAAACACCATATATTTT
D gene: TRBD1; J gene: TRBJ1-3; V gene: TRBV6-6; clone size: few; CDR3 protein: CASRFADRGTSNTIYF; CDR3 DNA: TGTGCCAGCAGGTTCGCCGACAGGGGCACCTCTAACACCATATATTTT
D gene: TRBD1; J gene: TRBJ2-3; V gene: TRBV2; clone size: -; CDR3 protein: CASSWTGGTDTQYF; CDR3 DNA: TGTGCCAGCAGTTGGACAGGGGGGACAGATACGCAGTATTTT
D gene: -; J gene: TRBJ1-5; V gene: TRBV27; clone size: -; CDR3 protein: CASSLDRRNQPQHF; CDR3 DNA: TGTGCCAGCAGTTTAGACCGGCGCAATCAGCCCCAGCATTTT
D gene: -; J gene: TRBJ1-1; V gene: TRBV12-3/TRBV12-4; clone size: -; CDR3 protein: CASSLWTLGAFF; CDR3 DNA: TGTGCCAGCAGTTTATGGACCCTAGGTGCTTTCTTT
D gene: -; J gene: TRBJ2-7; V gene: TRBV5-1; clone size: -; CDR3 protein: CASRRSYEQYF; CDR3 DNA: TGCGCCAGCAGGCGGTCCTACGAGCAGTACTTC
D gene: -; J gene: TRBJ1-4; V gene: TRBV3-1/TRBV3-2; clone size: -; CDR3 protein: CASSKKLFF; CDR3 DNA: TGTGCCAGCAGTAAAAAACTGTTTTTT
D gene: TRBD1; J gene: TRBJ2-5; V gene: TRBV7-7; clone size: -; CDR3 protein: CASSRDREKTQYF; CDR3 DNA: TGTGCTAGCAGCAGGGACAGGGAGAAGACCCAGTACTTC
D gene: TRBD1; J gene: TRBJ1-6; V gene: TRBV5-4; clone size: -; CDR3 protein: CASSLLPTGRNSPLHF; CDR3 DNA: TGTGCCAGCAGCTTGCTCCCGACAGGGAGAAATTCACCCCTCCACTTT
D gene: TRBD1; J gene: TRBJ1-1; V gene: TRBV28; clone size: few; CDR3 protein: CASSSARQGGSNTEAFF; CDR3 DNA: TGTGCCAGCAGTTCCGCCAGACAGGGCGGGTCGAACACTGAAGCTTTCTTT
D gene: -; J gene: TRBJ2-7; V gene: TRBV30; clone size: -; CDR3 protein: CAWSVQGYEQYF; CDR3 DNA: TGTGCCTGGAGTGTTCAGGGCTACGAGCAGTACTTC
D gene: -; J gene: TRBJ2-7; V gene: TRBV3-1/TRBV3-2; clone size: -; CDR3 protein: CASSHENTERNEQYF; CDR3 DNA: TGTGCCAGCAGCCATGAGAACACAGAAAGGAACGAGCAGTACTTC
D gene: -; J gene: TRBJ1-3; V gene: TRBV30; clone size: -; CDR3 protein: CAWRVYSGNTIYF; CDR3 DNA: TGTGCCTGGAGAGTGTACTCTGGAAACACCATATATTTT
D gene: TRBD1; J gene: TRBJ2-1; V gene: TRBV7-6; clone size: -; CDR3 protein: CASSFGTGGYNEQFF; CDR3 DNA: TGTGCCAGCAGCTTCGGGACAGGTGGTTACAATGAGCAGTTCTTC
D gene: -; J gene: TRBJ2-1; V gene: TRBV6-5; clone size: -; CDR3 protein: CASSHGRVEQFF; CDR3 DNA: TGTGCCAGCAGCCACGGCCGTGTAGAGCAGTTCTTC
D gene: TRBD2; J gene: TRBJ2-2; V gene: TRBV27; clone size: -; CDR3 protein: CASSLSTSGSAGELFF; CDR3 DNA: TGTGCCAGCAGTTTGTCGACGAGCGGGAGTGCCGGGGAGCTGTTTTTT
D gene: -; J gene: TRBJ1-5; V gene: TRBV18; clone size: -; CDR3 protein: CASSPGQGRGNQPQHF; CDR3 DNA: TGTGCCAGCTCACCAGGCCAGGGTCGTGGCAATCAGCCCCAGCATTTT
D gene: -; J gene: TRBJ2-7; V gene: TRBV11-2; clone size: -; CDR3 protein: CASSATGLGSYEQYF; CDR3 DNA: TGTGCCAGCAGCGCTACAGGGTTGGGTTCCTACGAGCAGTACTTC
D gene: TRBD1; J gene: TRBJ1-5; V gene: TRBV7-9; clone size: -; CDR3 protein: CASSAAGGTGKDQPQHF; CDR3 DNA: TGTGCCAGCAGCGCCGCCGGTGGGACAGGGAAGGATCAGCCCCAGCATTTT
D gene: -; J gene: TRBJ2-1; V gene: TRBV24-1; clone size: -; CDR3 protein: CATSDYANYNEQFF; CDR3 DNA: TGTGCCACCAGTGACTACGCTAACTACAATGAGCAGTTCTTC
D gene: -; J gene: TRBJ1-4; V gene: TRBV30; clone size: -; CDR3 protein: CAWSRGPNEKLFF; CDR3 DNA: TGTGCCTGGAGCCGCGGCCCGAATGAAAAACTGTTTTTT